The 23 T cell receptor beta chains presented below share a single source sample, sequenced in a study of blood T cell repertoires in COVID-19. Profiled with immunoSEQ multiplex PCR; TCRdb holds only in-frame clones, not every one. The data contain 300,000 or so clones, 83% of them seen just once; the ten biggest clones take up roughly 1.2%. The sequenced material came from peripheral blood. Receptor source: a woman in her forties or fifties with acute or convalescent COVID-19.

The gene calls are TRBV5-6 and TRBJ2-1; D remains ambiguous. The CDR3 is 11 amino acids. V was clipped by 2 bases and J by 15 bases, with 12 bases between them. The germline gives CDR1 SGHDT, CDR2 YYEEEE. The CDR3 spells CASSFSEVTFF. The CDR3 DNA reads TGTGCCAGCAGCTTTTCAGAGGTGACGTTCTTC.

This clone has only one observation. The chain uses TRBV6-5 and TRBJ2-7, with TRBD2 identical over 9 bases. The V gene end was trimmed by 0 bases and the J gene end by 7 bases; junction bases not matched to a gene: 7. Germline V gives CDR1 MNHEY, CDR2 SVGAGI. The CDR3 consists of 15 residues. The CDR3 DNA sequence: TGTGCCAGCAGTTACTCGGGGACTAGCCGGAGGGAGCAGTACTTC. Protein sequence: CASSYSGTSRREQYF.

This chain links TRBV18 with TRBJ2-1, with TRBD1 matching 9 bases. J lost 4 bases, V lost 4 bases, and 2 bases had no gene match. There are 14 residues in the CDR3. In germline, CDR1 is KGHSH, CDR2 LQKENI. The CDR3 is CASSRDREYNEQFF. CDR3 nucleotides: TGTGCCAGCTCACGGGACAGGGAGTACAATGAGCAGTTCTTC.

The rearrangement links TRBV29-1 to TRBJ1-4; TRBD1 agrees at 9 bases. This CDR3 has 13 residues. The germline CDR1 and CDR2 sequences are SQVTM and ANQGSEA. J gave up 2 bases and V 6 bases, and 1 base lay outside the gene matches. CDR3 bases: TGCAGCGTCGGACAGGGGACTAATGAAAAACTGTTTTTT. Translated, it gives CSVGQGTNEKLFF.

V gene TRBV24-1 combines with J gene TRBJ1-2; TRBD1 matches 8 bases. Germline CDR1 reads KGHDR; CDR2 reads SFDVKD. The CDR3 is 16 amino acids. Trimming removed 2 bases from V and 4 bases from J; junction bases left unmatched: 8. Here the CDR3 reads CATSDSSGTGLYGYTF. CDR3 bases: TGTGCCACCAGTGATTCTTCCGGGACAGGTCTCTATGGCTACACCTTC.

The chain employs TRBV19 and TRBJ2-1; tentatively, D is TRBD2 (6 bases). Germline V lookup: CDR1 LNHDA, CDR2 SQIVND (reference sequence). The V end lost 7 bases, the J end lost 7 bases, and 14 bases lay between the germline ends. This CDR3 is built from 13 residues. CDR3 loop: CASKVTGRNEQFF. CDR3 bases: TGTGCCAGTAAGGTCACCGGGAGAAATGAGCAGTTCTTC. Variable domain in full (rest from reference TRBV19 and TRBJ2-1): DGGITQSPKYLFRKEGQNVTLSCEQNLNHDAMYWYRQDPGQGLRLIYYSQIVNDFQKGDIAEGYSVSREKKESFPLTVTSAQKNPTAFYLCASKVTGRNEQFFGPGTRLTVL.

The CDR3 DNA reads TGCAGCGTGGCGGGACTAGCGGGAGTCAGTACGCAGTATTTT. The encoded protein is CSVAGLAGVSTQYF. J is TRBJ2-3 and V is TRBV29-1, with 14 nucleotides matching TRBD2. V lost 6 bases and J lost 8; bases outside the gene matches: 7. Per the germline V gene, CDR1 is SQVTM and CDR2 is ANQGSEA. This CDR3 region has 14 residues.

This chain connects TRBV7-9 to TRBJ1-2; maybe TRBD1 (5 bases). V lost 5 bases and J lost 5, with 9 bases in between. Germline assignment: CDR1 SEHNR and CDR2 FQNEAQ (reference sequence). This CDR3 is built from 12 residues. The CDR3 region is CASSPGLYGYTF. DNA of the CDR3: TGTGCCAGCAGCCCAGGGTTATATGGCTACACCTTC.

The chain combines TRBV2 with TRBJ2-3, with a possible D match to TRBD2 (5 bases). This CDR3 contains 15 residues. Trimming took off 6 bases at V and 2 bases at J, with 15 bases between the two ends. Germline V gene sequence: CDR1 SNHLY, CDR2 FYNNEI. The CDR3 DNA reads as TGTGCCAGCAGCCGAGGACTCCCTAACACAGATACGCAGTATTTT. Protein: CASSRGLPNTDTQYF.

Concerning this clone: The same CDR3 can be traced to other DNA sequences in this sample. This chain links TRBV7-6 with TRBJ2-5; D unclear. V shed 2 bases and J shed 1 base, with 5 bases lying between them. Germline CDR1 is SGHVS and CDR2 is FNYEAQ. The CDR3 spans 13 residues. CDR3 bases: TGTGCCAGCAGCTTATCCGTCCAAGAGACCCAGTACTTC. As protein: CASSLSVQETQYF.

CDR3 in DNA: TGTGCCAGCAGCTTAAAAGTGTCAGAGGCCAACTATGGCTACACCTTC. This codes for CASSLKVSEANYGYTF. The chain couples TRBV7-2 to TRBJ1-2; no reliable D call. Trimming stripped 2 bases from V and 2 bases from J, with 15 bases between. This CDR3 has 16 amino acids. Germline values: CDR1 SGHTA, CDR2 FQGNSA.

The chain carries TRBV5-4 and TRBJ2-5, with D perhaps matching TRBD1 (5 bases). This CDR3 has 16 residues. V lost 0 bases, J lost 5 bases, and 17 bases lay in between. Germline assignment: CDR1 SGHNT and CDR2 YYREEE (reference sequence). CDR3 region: CASSLEMAGYEETQYF. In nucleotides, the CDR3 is TGTGCCAGCAGCTTGGAAATGGCAGGGTACGAGGAGACCCAGTACTTC. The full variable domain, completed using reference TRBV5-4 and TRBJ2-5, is ETGVTQSPTHLIKTRGQQVTLRCSSQSGHNTVSWYQQALGQGPQFIFQYYREEENGRGNFPPRFSGLQFPNYSSELNVNALELDDSALYLCASSLEMAGYEETQYFGPGTRLLVL.

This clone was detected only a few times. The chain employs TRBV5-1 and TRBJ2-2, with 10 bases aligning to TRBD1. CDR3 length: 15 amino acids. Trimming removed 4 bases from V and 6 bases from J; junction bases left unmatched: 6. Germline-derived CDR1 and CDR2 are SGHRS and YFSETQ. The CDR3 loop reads CASSPTGGPAGELFF. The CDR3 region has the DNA TGCGCCAGCAGCCCGACAGGGGGCCCGGCCGGGGAGCTGTTTTTT.

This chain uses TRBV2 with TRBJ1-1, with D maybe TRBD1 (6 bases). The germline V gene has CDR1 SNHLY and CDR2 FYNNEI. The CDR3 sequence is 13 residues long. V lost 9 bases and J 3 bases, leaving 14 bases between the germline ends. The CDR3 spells CASSQGRDTEAFF. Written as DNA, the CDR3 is TGTGCCAGTTCACAGGGCAGGGACACTGAAGCTTTCTTT.

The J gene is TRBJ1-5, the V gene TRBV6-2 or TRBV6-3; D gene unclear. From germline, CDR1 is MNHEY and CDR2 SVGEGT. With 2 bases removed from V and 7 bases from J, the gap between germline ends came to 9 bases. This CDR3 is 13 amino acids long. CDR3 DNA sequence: TGTGCCAGCAGTTACGGGGAGGGACAGCCCCAGCATTTT. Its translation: CASSYGEGQPQHF.

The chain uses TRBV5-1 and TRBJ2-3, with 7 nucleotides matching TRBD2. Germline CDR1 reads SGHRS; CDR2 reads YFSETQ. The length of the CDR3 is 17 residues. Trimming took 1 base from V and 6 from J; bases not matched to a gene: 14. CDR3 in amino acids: CASSLRLGGSTDDTQYF. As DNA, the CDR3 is TGCGCCAGCAGCTTGAGGCTTGGCGGGAGTACGGATGATACGCAGTATTTT.

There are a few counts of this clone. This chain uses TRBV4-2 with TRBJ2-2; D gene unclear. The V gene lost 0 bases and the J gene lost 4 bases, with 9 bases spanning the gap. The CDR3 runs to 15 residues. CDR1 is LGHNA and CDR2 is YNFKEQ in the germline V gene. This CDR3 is CASSQDQGGTGELFF. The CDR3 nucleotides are TGTGCCAGCAGCCAAGATCAAGGCGGCACCGGGGAGCTGTTTTTT.

This CDR3 reads CASSRTGETEAFF. CDR3 nucleotides: TGTGCCAGCAGTCGGACAGGGGAAACTGAAGCTTTCTTT. The chain links TRBV6-2 or TRBV6-3 to TRBJ1-1, with 9 bases matching TRBD1. This CDR3 is built from 13 residues. Germline loops: CDR1 MNHEY, CDR2 SVGEGT. After removal of 5 bases from V and 5 bases from J, the junction contained 3 bases not matched to a gene.

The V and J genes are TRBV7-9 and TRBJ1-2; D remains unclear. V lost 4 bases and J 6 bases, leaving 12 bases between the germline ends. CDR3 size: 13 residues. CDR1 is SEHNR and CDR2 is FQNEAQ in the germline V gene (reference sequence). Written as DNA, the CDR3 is TGTGCCAGCAGCTATGTGGAGGGCGATGGCTACACCTTC. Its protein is CASSYVEGDGYTF.

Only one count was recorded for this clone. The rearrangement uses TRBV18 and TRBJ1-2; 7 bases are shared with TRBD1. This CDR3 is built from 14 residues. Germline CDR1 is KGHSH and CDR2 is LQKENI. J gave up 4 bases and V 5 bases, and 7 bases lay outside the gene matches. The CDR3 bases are TGTGCCAGCTCAGCTGGACAGGCGATCTATGGCTACACCTTC. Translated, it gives CASSAGQAIYGYTF.

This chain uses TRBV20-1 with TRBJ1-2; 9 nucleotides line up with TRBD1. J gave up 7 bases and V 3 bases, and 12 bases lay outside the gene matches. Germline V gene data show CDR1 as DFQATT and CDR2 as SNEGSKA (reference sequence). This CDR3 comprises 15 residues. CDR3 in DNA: TGCAGTGCTAGTGATACAGGGGGCAAGGTGGGTGGCTACACCTTC. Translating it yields CSASDTGGKVGGYTF.

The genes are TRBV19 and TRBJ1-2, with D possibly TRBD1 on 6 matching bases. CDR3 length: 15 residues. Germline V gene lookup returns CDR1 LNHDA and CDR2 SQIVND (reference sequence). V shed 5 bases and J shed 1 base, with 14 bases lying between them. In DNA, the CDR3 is TGTGCCAGTAGTCGTTCGACAGGAGGTAACTATGGCTACACCTTC. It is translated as CASSRSTGGNYGYTF.

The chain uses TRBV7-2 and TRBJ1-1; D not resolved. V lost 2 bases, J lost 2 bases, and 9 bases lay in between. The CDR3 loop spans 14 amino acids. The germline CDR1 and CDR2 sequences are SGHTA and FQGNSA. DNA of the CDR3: TGTGCCAGCAGCTTATACGGTAGTAACACTGAAGCTTTCTTT. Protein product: CASSLYGSNTEAFF.